The present T cell receptor (beta chain) was sequenced within a study of blood T cell repertoires in COVID-19. Study context: From the United States, Italy and Spain came samples of acute and convalescent COVID-19. T cells, B-cell-depleted T cells, or PBMCs supplied cDNA or gDNA.

Per the authors' pipeline: Counts of nucleated cells, estimated from reference gene primer amplification, were obtained. Clones were sequenced by immunoSEQ multiplex PCR, and TCRdb holds only the in-frame ones, with some missing. That table is the source of V, J and clone size, and D and trimming were worked out from the DNA. The sample carries some 150,000 clones, over 65% recorded once. V shed 2 bases and J shed 3 bases, with 14 bases lying between them. The germline V gene encodes CDR1 SGHDN and CDR2 FVKESK. The CDR3 is 15 residues long. This TCR was sampled from a human donor in a cohort sampled during active COVID-19. The V gene is TRBV14, the J gene TRBJ2-7; a possible D gene is TRBD2 (6 bases). The source material was peripheral blood. CDR3 bases: TGTGCCAGCAGCCAAAGCCTGGGGGGAAACTACGAGCAGTACTTC. It codes for CASSQSLGGNYEQYF.